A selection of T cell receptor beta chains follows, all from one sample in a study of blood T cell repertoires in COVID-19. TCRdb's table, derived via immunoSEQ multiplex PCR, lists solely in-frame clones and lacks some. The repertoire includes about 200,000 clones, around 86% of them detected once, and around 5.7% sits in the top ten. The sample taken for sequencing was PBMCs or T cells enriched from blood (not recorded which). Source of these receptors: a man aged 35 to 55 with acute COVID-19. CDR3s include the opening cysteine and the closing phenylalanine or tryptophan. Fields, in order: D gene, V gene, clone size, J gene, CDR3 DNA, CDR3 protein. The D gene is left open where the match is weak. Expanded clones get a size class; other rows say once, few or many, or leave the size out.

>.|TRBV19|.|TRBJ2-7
TGTGCCAGTAGTAGCCAGGGTGCTGACGAGCAGTACTTC
CASSSQGADEQYF
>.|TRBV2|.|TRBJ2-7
TGTGCCAGCACCCAGGGGCCCTACGAGCAGTACTTC
CASTQGPYEQYF
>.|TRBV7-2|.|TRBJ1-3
TGTGCCAGCAGTACCCGACAGGAAGGAAACACCATATATTTT
CASSTRQEGNTIYF
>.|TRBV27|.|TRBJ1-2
TGTGCCAGCAGTTCAAACGGGGGTCTCAATGGCTACACCTTC
CASSSNGGLNGYTF
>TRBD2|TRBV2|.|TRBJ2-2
TGTGCCAGCAGTGGGACTAGCGGGACTGTCGGGGAGCTGTTTTTT
CASSGTSGTVGELFF
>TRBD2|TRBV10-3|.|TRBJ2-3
TGTGCCATCAGTGAGTCCGGCGGGAGGGCCACAGATACGCAGTATTTT
CAISESGGRATDTQYF
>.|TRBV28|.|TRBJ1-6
TGTGCCAGCAGTTCCTCGAGACTGGTTAATTCACCCCTCCACTTT
CASSSSRLVNSPLHF
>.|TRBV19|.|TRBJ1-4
TGTGCCAGTAGTAGAACCGCGACTAATGAAAAACTGTTTTTT
CASSRTATNEKLFF
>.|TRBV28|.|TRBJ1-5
TGTGCCAGCTCTTCGGCGGAACATCAGCCCCAGCATTTT
CASSSAEHQPQHF
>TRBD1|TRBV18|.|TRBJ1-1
TGTGCCAGCTCACCTTCCGTAGTGTCTAGGTCAGGGGGGACTGAAGCTTTCTTT
CASSPSVVSRSGGTEAFF
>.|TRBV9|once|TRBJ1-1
TGTGCCAGCAGCGCCCGCCCCGTCGGGAACACTGAAGCTTTCTTT
CASSARPVGNTEAFF
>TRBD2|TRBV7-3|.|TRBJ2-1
TGTGCCAGCAGCTTGGGGGGGAGAGACAATGAGCAGTTCTTC
CASSLGGRDNEQFF
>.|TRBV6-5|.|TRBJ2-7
TGTGCCAGCAGTTACTTTGAGGGGGGGTACGAGCAGTACTTC
CASSYFEGGYEQYF
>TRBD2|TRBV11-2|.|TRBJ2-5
TGTGCCAGCAGCTCCCCGGCTGCGGGAGGGTCGTGGCAGACCCAGTACTTC
CASSSPAAGGSWQTQYF
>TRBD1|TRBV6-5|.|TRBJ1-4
TGTGCCAGCAGGAGGGACAGGACGCTACTAAAACTGTTTTTT
CASRRDRTLLKLFF
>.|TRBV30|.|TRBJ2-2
TGTGCCTGGAGTGGGCTAGCGGGACAGGGGCGGGACACCGGGGAGCTGTTTTTT
CAWSGLAGQGRDTGELFF
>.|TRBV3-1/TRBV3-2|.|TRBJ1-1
TGTGCCAGCAGCCAAGACTCCTGGACAGCGAACACTGAAGCTTTCTTT
CASSQDSWTANTEAFF
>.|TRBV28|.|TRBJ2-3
TGTGCCAGCAGTACACCGGGACTCATAAGGGATACGCAGTATTTT
CASSTPGLIRDTQYF
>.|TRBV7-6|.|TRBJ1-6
TGTGCCAGCAGCTTAGCCCCTTGGGAGGGAGACTATAATTCACCCCTCCACTTT
CASSLAPWEGDYNSPLHF
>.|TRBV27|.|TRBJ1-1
TGTGCCAGCAGTTTAAGAGGGAACACTGAAGCTTTCTTT
CASSLRGNTEAFF
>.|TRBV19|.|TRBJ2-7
TGTGCCAGTAGTATGTCAGTTACCTACGAGCAGTACTTC
CASSMSVTYEQYF
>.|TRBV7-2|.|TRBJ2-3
TGTGCCAGCAGCTCCCGGGGCAGCGGGAGCACAGATACGCAGTATTTT
CASSSRGSGSTDTQYF
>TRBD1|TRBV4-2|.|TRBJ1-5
TGTGCCAGCAGCCAAGGGCAGGGGGGCAATCAGCCCCAGCATTTT
CASSQGQGGNQPQHF
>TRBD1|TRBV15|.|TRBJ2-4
TGTGCCACCAGCGGAGACAGGGAATGGGGAAACATTCAGTACTTC
CATSGDREWGNIQYF
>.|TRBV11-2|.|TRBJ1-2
TGTGCCAGCAGCTCAGAGGCGGGGAAGTACGGCTATGGCTACACCTTC
CASSSEAGKYGYGYTF
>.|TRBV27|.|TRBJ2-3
TGTGCCAGCAGTCTGACTAGGAATGCGGATACGCAGTATTTT
CASSLTRNADTQYF
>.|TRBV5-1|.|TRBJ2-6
TGCGCCAGCACCCGGACAGGAGGGACTGGGGCCAACGTCCTGACTTTC
CASTRTGGTGANVLTF
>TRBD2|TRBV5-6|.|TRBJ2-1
TGTGCCAGCAGCTTGCGACTAGCGGATTACAATGAGCAGTTCTTC
CASSLRLADYNEQFF
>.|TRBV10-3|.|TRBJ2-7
TGTGCCATCAGCATTGGACCCCAGGGGCAGTACTTC
CAISIGPQGQYF
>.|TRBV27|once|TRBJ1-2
TGTGCCAGCAGTTCCCCCTCCACGTTAGCTAACTATGGCTACACCTTC
CASSSPSTLANYGYTF
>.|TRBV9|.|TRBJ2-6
TGTGCCAGCAGTATACCCCAGGGTTCTGGGGCCAACGTCCTGACTTTC
CASSIPQGSGANVLTF
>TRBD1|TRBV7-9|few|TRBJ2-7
TGTGCCAGCAGCCGGGACAGGGATTCCTACGAGCAGTACTTC
CASSRDRDSYEQYF
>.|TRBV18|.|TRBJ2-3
TGTGCCAGCTCACGAAATGCCGGGGGCACAGATACGCAGTATTTT
CASSRNAGGTDTQYF
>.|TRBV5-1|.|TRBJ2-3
TGCGCCAGCAGCTTGGAAGGGGGAGTTGGGGATACGCAGTATTTT
CASSLEGGVGDTQYF
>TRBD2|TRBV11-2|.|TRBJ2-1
TGTGCCAGCAGCCCTAGCGGGAGGGCTTTGTCCTACAATGAGCAGTTCTTC
CASSPSGRALSYNEQFF
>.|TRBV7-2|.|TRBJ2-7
TGTGCCAGCAGCCAACAGGGTGGGCTGGGGGAGCAGTACTTC
CASSQQGGLGEQYF
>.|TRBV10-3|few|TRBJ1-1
TGTGCCATCAGTGAACCCGGGACTCCTGATGCTTTCTTT
CAISEPGTPDAFF
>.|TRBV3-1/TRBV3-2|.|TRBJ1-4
TGTGCCAGCAGCCAGGGACCGGGACTGGGGAAACTGTTTTTT
CASSQGPGLGKLFF
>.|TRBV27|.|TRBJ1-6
TGTGCCAGCAGGAAAGGGGTTGGGCAAGGCTCCTATAATTCACCCCTCCACTTT
CASRKGVGQGSYNSPLHF
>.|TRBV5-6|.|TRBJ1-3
TGTGCCAGCAGCCCCTCCGCGAATGGAAACACCATATATTTT
CASSPSANGNTIYF
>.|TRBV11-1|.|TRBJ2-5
TGTGCCAGCAGCCGAAGGACAGCTCAAGAGACCCAGTACTTC
CASSRRTAQETQYF
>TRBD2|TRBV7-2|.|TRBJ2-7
TGTGCCAGCAGCTTAGTGTCTAGCGGAAATAACTACGAGCAGTACTTC
CASSLVSSGNNYEQYF
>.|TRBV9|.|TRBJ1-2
TGTGCCAGCAGCGTACTTGGGCAATCGCAACAGGGAAACGACGGCTACACCTTC
CASSVLGQSQQGNDGYTF
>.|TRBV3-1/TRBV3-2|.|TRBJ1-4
TGTGCCAGCAGCCTAAATGCGGAAAAACTGTTTTTT
CASSLNAEKLFF
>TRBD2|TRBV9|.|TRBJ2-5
TGTGCCAGCAAAGAGCGCCGGCGGGGGGGAGAGGAAGAGACCCAGTACTTC
CASKERRRGGEEETQYF
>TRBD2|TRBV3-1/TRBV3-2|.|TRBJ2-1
TGTGCCAGCAGTAGCGGGACCGCGGGTAATGAGCAGTTCTTC
CASSSGTAGNEQFF